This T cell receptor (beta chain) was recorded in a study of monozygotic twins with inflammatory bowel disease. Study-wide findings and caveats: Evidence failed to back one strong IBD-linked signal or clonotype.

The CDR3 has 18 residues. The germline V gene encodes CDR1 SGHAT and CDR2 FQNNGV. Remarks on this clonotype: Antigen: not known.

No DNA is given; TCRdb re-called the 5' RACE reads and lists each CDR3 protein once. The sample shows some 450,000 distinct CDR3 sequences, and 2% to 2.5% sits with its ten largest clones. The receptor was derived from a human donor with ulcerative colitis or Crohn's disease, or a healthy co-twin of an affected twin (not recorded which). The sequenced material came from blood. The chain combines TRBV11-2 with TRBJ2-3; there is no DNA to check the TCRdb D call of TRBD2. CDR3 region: CASSLEVAGGPVTDTQYF.